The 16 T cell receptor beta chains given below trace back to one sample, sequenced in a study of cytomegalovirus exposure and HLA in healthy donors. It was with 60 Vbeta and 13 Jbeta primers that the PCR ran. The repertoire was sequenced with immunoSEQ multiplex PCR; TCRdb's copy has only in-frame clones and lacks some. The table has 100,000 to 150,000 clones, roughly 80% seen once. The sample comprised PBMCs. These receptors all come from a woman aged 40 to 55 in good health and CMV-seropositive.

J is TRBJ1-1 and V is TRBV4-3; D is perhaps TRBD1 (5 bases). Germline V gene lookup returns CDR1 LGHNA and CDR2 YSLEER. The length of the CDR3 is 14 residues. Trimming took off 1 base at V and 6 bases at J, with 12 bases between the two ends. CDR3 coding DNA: TGCGCCAGCAGCCAAGTAGGGGACTTCGCTGAAGCTTTCTTT. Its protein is CASSQVGDFAEAFF.

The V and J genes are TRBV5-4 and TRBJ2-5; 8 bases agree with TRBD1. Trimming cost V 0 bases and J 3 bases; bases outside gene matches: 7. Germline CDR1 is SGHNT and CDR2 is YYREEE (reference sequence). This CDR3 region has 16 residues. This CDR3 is CASSLGDRGFEETQYF. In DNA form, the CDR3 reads TGTGCCAGCAGCTTGGGTGACAGGGGCTTCGAAGAGACCCAGTACTTC.

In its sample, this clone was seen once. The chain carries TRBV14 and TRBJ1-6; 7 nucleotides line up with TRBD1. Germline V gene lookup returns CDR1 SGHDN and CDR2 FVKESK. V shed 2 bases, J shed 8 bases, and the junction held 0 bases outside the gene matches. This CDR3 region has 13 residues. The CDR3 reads CASSQTGDSPLHF. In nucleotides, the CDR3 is TGTGCCAGCAGCCAAACAGGGGATTCACCCCTCCACTTT.

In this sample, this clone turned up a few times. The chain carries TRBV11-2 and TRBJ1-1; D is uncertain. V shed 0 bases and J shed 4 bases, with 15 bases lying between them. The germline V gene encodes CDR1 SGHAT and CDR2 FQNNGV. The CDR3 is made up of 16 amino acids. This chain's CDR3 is CASSLEFGNRGTEAFF. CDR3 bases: TGTGCCAGCAGCTTAGAGTTCGGCAACCGGGGCACTGAAGCTTTCTTT.

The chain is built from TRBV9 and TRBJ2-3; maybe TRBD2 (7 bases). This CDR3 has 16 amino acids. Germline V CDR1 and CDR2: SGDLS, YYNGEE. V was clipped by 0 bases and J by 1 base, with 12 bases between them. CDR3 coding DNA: TGTGCCAGCAGCGTAGAGGGGGGAGGGGGCACAGATACGCAGTATTTT. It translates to CASSVEGGGGTDTQYF.

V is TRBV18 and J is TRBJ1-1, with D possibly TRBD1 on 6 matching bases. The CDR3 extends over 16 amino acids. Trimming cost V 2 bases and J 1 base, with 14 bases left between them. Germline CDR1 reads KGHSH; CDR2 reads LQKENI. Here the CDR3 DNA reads TGTGCCAGCTCACCAAGACAGGCCCCAGGGAACACTGAAGCTTTCTTT. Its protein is CASSPRQAPGNTEAFF. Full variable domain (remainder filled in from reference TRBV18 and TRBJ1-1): NAGVMQNPRHLVRRRGQEARLRCSPMKGHSHVYWYRQLPEEGLKFMVYLQKENIIDESGMPKERFSAEFPKEGPSILRIQQVVRGDSAAYFCASSPRQAPGNTEAFFGQGTRLTVV.

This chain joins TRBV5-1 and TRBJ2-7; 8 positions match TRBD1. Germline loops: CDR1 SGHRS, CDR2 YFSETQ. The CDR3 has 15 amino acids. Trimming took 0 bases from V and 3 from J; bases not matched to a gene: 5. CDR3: CASSLEAGGFYEQYF. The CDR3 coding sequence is TGCGCCAGCAGCTTGGAGGCAGGGGGCTTCTACGAGCAGTACTTC.

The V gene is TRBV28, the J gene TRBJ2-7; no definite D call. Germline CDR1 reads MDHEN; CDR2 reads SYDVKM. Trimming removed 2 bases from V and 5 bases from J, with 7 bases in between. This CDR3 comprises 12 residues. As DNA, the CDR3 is TGTGCCAGCAGTTTAATAGTCGACGAGCAGTACTTC. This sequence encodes CASSLIVDEQYF.

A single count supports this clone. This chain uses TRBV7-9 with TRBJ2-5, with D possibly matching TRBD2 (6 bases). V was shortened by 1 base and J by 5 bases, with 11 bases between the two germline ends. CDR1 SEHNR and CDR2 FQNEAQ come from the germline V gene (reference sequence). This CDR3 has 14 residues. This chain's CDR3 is CASSLEGRGETQYF. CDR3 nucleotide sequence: TGTGCCAGCAGCTTAGAGGGCCGGGGGGAGACCCAGTACTTC.

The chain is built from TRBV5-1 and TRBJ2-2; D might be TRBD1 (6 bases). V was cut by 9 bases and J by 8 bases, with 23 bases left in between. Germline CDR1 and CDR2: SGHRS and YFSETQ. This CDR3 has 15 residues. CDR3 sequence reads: CATHTGGDGTGELFF. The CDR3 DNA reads TGCGCCACTCATACAGGCGGAGATGGGACAGGGGAGCTGTTTTTT.

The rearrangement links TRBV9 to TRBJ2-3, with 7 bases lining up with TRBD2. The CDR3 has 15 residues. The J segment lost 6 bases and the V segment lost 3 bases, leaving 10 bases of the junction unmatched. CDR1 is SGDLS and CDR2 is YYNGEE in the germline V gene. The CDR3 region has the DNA TGTGCCAGCAGCGACGCCAGGGAGGGCGGTGATACGCAGTATTTT. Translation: CASSDAREGGDTQYF.

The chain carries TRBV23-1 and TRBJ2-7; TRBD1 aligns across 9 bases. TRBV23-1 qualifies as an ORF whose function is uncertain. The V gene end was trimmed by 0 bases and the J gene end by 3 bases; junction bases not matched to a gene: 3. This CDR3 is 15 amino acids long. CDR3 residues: CASSQSGQGDYEQYF. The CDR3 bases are TGCGCCAGCAGTCAATCGGGACAGGGTGACTACGAGCAGTACTTC.

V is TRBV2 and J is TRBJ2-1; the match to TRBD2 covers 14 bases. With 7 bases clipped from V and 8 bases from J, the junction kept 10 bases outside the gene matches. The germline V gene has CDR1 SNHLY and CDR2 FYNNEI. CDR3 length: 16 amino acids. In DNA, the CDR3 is TGTGCCAGCACCCCAGAGGGACTAGCGGGAGCCCATGAGCAGTTCTTC. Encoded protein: CASTPEGLAGAHEQFF.

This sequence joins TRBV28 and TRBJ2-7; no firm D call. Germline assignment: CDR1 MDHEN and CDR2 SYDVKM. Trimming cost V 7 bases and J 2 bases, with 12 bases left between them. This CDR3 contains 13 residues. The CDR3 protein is CASTPLEAYEQYF. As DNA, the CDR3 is TGTGCCAGCACCCCGTTAGAGGCCTACGAGCAGTACTTC.

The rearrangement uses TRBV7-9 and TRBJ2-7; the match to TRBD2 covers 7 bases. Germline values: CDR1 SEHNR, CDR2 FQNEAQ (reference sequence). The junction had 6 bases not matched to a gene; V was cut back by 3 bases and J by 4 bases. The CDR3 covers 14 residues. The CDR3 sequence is CASSLGRERYEQYF. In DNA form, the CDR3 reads TGTGCCAGCAGCTTGGGGCGGGAGCGGTACGAGCAGTACTTC.

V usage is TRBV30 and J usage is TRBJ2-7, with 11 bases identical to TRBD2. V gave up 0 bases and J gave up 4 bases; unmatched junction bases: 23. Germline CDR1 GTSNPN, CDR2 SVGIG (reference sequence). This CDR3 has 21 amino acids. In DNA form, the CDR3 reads TGTGCCTGGAGTGTGTTCAAACTCGGGACTAGCGGCTCCATGGGGGCTTACGAGCAGTACTTC. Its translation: CAWSVFKLGTSGSMGAYEQYF.